The 8 T cell receptor beta chains below come from one sample, sequenced in a study of cytomegalovirus exposure and HLA in healthy donors. Both 60 Vbeta primers and 13 Jbeta primers went into the PCR. Profiling relied on immunoSEQ multiplex PCR, and the TCRdb table lists in-frame clones only, not all of them. The table has about 93,000 clones, under 85% seen once; the top ten hold 3% to 3.5%. The source material was PBMCs. These TCRs come from a woman aged 40 to 50 in good health and CMV-seronegative.

The table lists this clone with a few counts. This sample also contains other DNA sequences that code for the same CDR3. This rearrangement joins TRBV27 to TRBJ2-7, with D possibly being TRBD1 (6 bases). CDR3 length: 13 residues. CDR1 is MNHEY, CDR2 SMNVEV, per germline (reference sequence). V was shortened by 6 bases and J by 2 bases, with 11 bases between the two germline ends. The CDR3 sequence: CASSSGTTYEQYF. Written as DNA, the CDR3 is TGTGCCAGCAGCTCCGGGACAACCTACGAGCAGTACTTC.

This chain joins TRBV5-1 and TRBJ1-2; perhaps TRBD1 as D (6 bases). The germline CDR1 and CDR2 sequences are SGHRS and YFSETQ. Between the trimmed V and J ends, which lost 0 bases and 2 bases, there was a span of 14 bases. The CDR3 extends over 16 amino acids. CDR3 loop: CASSLAGDTKNYGYTF. CDR3 DNA: TGCGCCAGCAGCTTGGCAGGGGACACCAAGAACTATGGCTACACCTTC.

The V gene is TRBV30, the J gene TRBJ2-1; tentative D call: TRBD2 (6 bases). The CDR3 is made up of 13 amino acids. Per the germline V gene, CDR1 is GTSNPN and CDR2 is SVGIG (reference sequence). With 2 bases removed from V and 7 bases from J, the gap between germline ends came to 12 bases. Here the CDR3 DNA reads TGTGCCTGGAGTCGGGGGAGAAGTAATGAGCAGTTCTTC. Translation gives CAWSRGRSNEQFF.

The rearrangement uses TRBV29-1 and TRBJ2-7; maybe TRBD2 (6 bases). V shed 3 bases and J shed 2 bases, with 8 bases lying between them. There are 12 residues in the CDR3. Germline CDR1 is SQVTM and CDR2 is ANQGSEA. The CDR3 protein is CSVDAGPYEQYF. The CDR3 DNA follows: TGCAGCGTTGATGCGGGGCCCTACGAGCAGTACTTC.

V gene TRBV5-5 combines with J gene TRBJ1-1, with a tentative D call TRBD1 (5 bases). Deletions cut 4 bases from V and 3 bases from J, with 10 bases between. Looked up from germline, CDR1 is SGHKS and CDR2 is YYEKEE (reference sequence). The CDR3 contains 13 residues. CDR3 region: CASSRTPDTEAFF. The CDR3 DNA reads as TGTGCCAGCAGCAGGACACCGGACACTGAAGCTTTCTTT.

In this sample, this clone turned up once. The chain recombines TRBV27 with TRBJ2-7; tentatively, D is TRBD2 (5 bases). The CDR3 runs 14 residues. The germline V gene has CDR1 MNHEY and CDR2 SMNVEV (reference sequence). The V gene lost 5 bases and the J gene lost 0 bases, with 11 bases spanning the gap. The CDR3 DNA is TGTGCCAGCAGTCGGACTCGTACCTCCTACGAGCAGTACTTC. Protein product: CASSRTRTSYEQYF.

The sample holds one count of this clone. This chain uses TRBV9 with TRBJ2-3; TRBD1 matches 10 bases. Germline values: CDR1 SGDLS, CDR2 YYNGEE. The CDR3 covers 15 residues. Trimming removed 2 bases from V and 4 bases from J; junction bases left unmatched: 4. The CDR3 bases are TGTGCCAGCAGCGTCGGGACAGGGGTTTCAGATACGCAGTATTTT. It is translated as CASSVGTGVSDTQYF.

This clone was detected only a few times. V gene TRBV30 combines with J gene TRBJ2-3; 8 nucleotides match TRBD2. J lost 5 bases, V lost 6 bases, and 13 bases had no gene match. The germline V gene encodes CDR1 GTSNPN and CDR2 SVGIG (reference sequence). This CDR3 has 15 residues. This chain's CDR3 is CACPQVAGGGDTQYF. The CDR3 nucleotides are TGTGCCTGCCCTCAGGTGGCGGGAGGAGGAGATACGCAGTATTTT.